This TCR beta chain was profiled in a study of blood T cell repertoires in COVID-19. The overall study: Whether acute or convalescent, the COVID-19 samples came from the United States, Italy and Spain. PBMCs, B-cell-depleted T cells, or T cells were the source of the cDNA or gDNA that made up the material.

In germline, CDR1 is SGHRS, CDR2 YFSETQ. The CDR3 covers 15 residues. V was pared by 0 bases and J by 0 bases, with 0 bases of the junction left unmatched. Per the original data handling: Amplification from reference gene primers served as the basis for estimated nucleated cell counts. Profiled with immunoSEQ multiplex PCR; TCRdb holds only in-frame clones, not every one. V and J calls and clone size are those listed in that table; D and trimming were worked out from the DNA. The data show 74,000 or so clones, 89% seen once. The chain uses TRBV5-1 and TRBJ1-3, with TRBD1 matching 7 bases. Sample: peripheral blood. The clonotype originates from a man aged 45-60 years with active COVID-19. This CDR3 is CASSLDRGSGNTIYF. CDR3 bases: TGCGCCAGCAGCTTGGACAGGGGCTCTGGAAACACCATATATTTT.